One and the same sample provided the 19 T cell receptor beta chains below, sequenced in a study of regulatory T cells in long-lasting Graves disease (dated by TCRdb to the early 2020s). The meaning of the sample's time point label: persistent/refractory GD, antithyroid drugs over 5 years with positive TRAb. For both TCR sequencing and RNA sequencing, RNA was extracted from PBMCs using TRIzol. Libraries were made using multiplex PCR. The instrument was an Illumina HiSeq 4000. CDR3 regions were amplified by Arm-PCR with iRepertoire HTBI primers to construct TCR beta libraries. The public sequencing data were trimmed at Q25 with fastp and processed into clonotypes with MiXCR by TCRdb, which kept only in-frame beta chains. Every distinct CDR3 protein forms one entry, paired with its most common genes and DNA. In this sample the table shows roughly 400,000 distinct CDR3 sequences, under 25% of which occur a single time. Clones ranked in the top ten supply 20% of the sample.

The source was peripheral blood mononuclear cells (PBMCs), collected when the disease was refractory, from a patient treated with antithyroid drugs. The receptors originated from a female donor with Graves disease.

The V call is TRBV20-1, the J call TRBJ2-5; no clear D. V was clipped by 0 bases and J by 3 bases, with 14 bases between them. This CDR3 spans 15 amino acids. CDR1 and CDR2 from the germline V gene are DFQATT and SNEGSKA (reference sequence). The CDR3 region is CSARDAGRFKETQYF. The CDR3 DNA is TGCAGTGCTAGAGATGCAGGACGGTTTAAAGAGACCCAGTACTTC.

Many counts were recorded for this clonotype. This chain joins TRBV2 and TRBJ1-5; TRBD1 matches 9 bases. The CDR3 has 13 residues. J was trimmed by 6 bases and V by 5 bases; bases with no gene match: 2. The germline gives CDR1 SNHLY, CDR2 FYNNEI. The CDR3 loop reads CASSRDRAQPQHF. Written as DNA, the CDR3 is TGTGCCAGCAGTCGGGACAGGGCTCAGCCCCAGCATTTT. Full variable domain (rest looked up from reference TRBV2 and TRBJ1-5): EPEVTQTPSHQVTQMGQEVILRCVPISNHLYFYWYRQILGQKVEFLVSFYNNEISEKSEIFDDQFSVERPDGSNFTLKIRSTKLEDSAMYFCASSRDRAQPQHFGDGTRLSIL.

Remarks on this clonotype: Relative to the germline gene, one junction end is altered; a read error may explain this. This chain uses TRBV2 with TRBJ1-2; TRBD1 aligns across 7 bases. The germline V gene has CDR1 SNHLY and CDR2 FYNNEI. This CDR3 spans 13 amino acids. The DNA for the CDR3 is TGTGCCAGCTCGGACAGGACTAACTATGGCTACGCCTTC. Translated: CASSDRTNYGYAF.

This clonotype was picked up many times. The V gene is TRBV27, the J gene TRBJ2-7; 8 positions agree with TRBD2. With 1 base clipped from V and 5 bases from J, the junction kept 7 bases outside the gene matches. CDR3 length: 15 amino acids. The V gene's germline CDR1 is MNHEY and CDR2 SMNVEV (reference sequence). Here the CDR3 reads CASSLWASGSNEQYF. The CDR3 DNA follows: TGTGCCAGCAGTTTATGGGCCAGCGGGAGTAACGAGCAGTACTTC.

The gene calls are TRBV2 and TRBJ2-7; no clear D gene. Germline-derived CDR1 and CDR2 are SNHLY and FYNNEI. The V end was cut by 3 bases, the J end by 5 bases, with 11 bases between. The CDR3 length is 13 residues. The CDR3 is CASSEFWSDEQYF. CDR3 bases: TGTGCCAGCAGTGAGTTCTGGAGCGACGAGCAGTACTTC.

V and J are TRBV4-1 and TRBJ1-5; D unresolved. This CDR3 is 13 amino acids long. Germline V gene lookup returns CDR1 MGHRA and CDR2 YSYEKL. The ends were cut back, 0 bases at V and 3 bases at J, with 3 bases in the middle. The CDR3 DNA reads as TGCGCCAGCAGCCAAGAGAACAATCAGCCCCAGCATTTT. Its translation is CASSQENNQPQHF.

This clonotype was seen repeatedly, ten times or more. The V and J genes are TRBV12-3 or TRBV12-4 and TRBJ2-4; D not certain. This CDR3 has 12 amino acids. With 8 bases removed from V and 7 bases from J, the gap between germline ends came to 12 bases. CDR3 DNA sequence: TGTGCCAGCGGTATTAGGGTGAACATTCAGTACTTC. Residues: CASGIRVNIQYF.

The genes are TRBV19 and TRBJ1-2, with a possible D match to TRBD1 (5 bases). CDR3 length: 13 amino acids. CDR1 and CDR2 from the germline V gene are LNHDA and SQIVND (reference sequence). V gave up 10 bases and J gave up 5 bases, with 17 bases separating them. In DNA, the CDR3 is TGTGCCACCTGGGGGGGTCTTTTGTATGGCTACACCTTC. Translated: CATWGGLLYGYTF.

This clonotype was seen many times. This chain connects TRBV7-6 to TRBJ2-7, with D maybe TRBD2 (5 bases). CDR1 is SGHVS and CDR2 is FNYEAQ in the germline V gene. V dropped 1 base and J dropped 7 bases, with 11 bases sitting between them. The CDR3 is 13 residues long. In nucleotides, the CDR3 is TGTGCCAGCAGCTTAGGAGGGCCGGGGGAGCAGTACTTC. The encoded protein is CASSLGGPGEQYF.

V gene TRBV4-1 combines with J gene TRBJ2-7; D is unresolved. This CDR3 comprises 13 residues. Germline assignment: CDR1 MGHRA and CDR2 YSYEKL. Between the trimmed V and J ends, which lost 0 bases and 4 bases, there was a span of 7 bases. CDR3 protein: CASSQDLEYEQYF. The CDR3 DNA is TGCGCCAGCAGCCAAGATCTTGAATACGAGCAGTACTTC.

The sample holds many counts of this clonotype. This chain links TRBV20-1 with TRBJ2-7; a weak D match, TRBD1 (5 bases). CDR1 and CDR2 from the germline V gene are DFQATT and SNEGSKA (reference sequence). This CDR3 has 15 residues. Trimming shortened V by 6 bases and J by 1 base, and 19 bases separated the two germline ends. The CDR3 loop is CSALDSFGLSYEQYF. The CDR3 DNA sequence: TGCAGTGCCCTCGACAGTTTTGGTCTTTCCTACGAGCAGTACTTC.

The chain carries TRBV5-1 and TRBJ2-1; 10 nucleotides align to TRBD2. The CDR3 contains 14 residues. CDR1 and CDR2 (germline): SGHRS, YFSETQ. V gave up 4 bases and J gave up 6 bases; unmatched junction bases: 4. CDR3 in DNA: TGCGCCAGCAGCCCGGGACTAGCGTTCAATGAGCAGTTCTTC. As protein: CASSPGLAFNEQFF. The full variable domain, completed using reference TRBV5-1 and TRBJ2-1, is KAGVTQTPRYLIKTRGQQVTLSCSPISGHRSVSWYQQTPGQGLQFLFEYFSETQRNKGNFPGRFSGRQFSNSRSEMNVSTLELGDSALYLCASSPGLAFNEQFFGPGTRLTVL.

The chain joins TRBV6-5 to TRBJ1-1; TRBD1 agrees at 9 bases. Looked up from germline, CDR1 is MNHEY and CDR2 is SVGAGI. The CDR3 spans 14 residues. V trimming: 2 bases; J trimming: 6 bases; junction bases outside the gene matches: 4. CDR3 DNA sequence: TGTGCCAGCAGTTACGGGGGACAGGGCGCTGAAGCTTTCTTT. Translated, it gives CASSYGGQGAEAFF.

This clonotype was recorded at least ten times. The genes are TRBV7-2 and TRBJ2-4; possibly TRBD1 for D (6 bases). This CDR3 has 13 residues. Germline loops: CDR1 SGHTA, CDR2 FQGNSA. The ends were cut back, 5 bases at V and 7 bases at J, with 12 bases in the middle. The CDR3 is CASSTRGRNIQYF. The CDR3 DNA is TGTGCCAGCAGCACCAGGGGTAGGAACATTCAGTACTTC.

This clonotype was seen ten or more times. The genes are TRBV30 and TRBJ2-7; 8 bases align to TRBD1. V lost 1 base, J lost 3 bases, and 2 bases stayed unmatched. From germline, CDR1 is GTSNPN and CDR2 SVGIG (reference sequence). The length of the CDR3 is 13 residues. The CDR3 region has the DNA TGTGCCTGGAGTGGGACAGGGAGCTACGAGCAGTACTTC. This translates into CAWSGTGSYEQYF.

The genes are TRBV20-1 and TRBJ2-7; D tentatively reads TRBD1 or TRBD2 (5 bases each). V lost 3 bases, J lost 5 bases, and 23 bases lay in between. Per the germline V gene, CDR1 is DFQATT and CDR2 is SNEGSKA (reference sequence). The length of the CDR3 is 16 residues. As DNA, the CDR3 is TGCAGTGCTAGGGTGGAGCGGTTCCCCTTGGGGCACGAGCAGTACTTC. This sequence encodes CSARVERFPLGHEQYF.

The sample holds many counts of this clonotype. This sequence joins TRBV7-9 and TRBJ1-4, with D perhaps matching TRBD1 (5 bases). Germline values: CDR1 SEHNR, CDR2 FQNEAQ (reference sequence). The CDR3 consists of 15 residues. Trimming removed 5 bases from V and 0 bases from J, with 10 bases in between. For the CDR3, the DNA is TGTGCCAGCAGCAAGGGACCCTCAACTAATGAAAAACTGTTTTTT. Translating gives CASSKGPSTNEKLFF.

DNA for the CDR3: TGCGCCAGCAGCACCCGGGGACAGCTTAACACTGAAGCTTTCTTT. Protein sequence: CASSTRGQLNTEAFF. The chain couples TRBV5-1 to TRBJ1-1; 7 bases match TRBD1. With 4 bases clipped from V and 2 bases from J, the junction kept 8 bases outside the gene matches. The CDR3 contains 15 residues. Germline CDR1 reads SGHRS; CDR2 reads YFSETQ.

J is TRBJ2-7 and V is TRBV14; tentatively, D is TRBD2 (6 bases). Germline V gene data show CDR1 as SGHDN and CDR2 as FVKESK. This CDR3 comprises 14 residues. V was pared by 3 bases and J by 6 bases, with 15 bases between. The CDR3 here is CASSQDYLGFEQYF. In DNA form, the CDR3 reads TGTGCCAGCAGCCAGGACTATCTCGGGTTCGAGCAGTACTTC.